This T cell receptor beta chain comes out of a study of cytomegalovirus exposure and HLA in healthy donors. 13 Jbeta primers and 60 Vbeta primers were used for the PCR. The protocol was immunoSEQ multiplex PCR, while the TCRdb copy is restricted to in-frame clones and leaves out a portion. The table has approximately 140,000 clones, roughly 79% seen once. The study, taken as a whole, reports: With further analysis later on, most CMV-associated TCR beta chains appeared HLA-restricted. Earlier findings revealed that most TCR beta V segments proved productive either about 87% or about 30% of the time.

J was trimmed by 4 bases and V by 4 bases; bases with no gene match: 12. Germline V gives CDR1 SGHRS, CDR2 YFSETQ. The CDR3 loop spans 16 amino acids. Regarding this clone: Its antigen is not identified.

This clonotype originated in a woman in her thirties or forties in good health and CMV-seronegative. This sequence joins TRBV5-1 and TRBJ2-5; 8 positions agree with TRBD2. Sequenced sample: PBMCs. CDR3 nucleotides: TGCGCCAGCAGCCCCGGCCTGGCGGGGGGCGGAGAGACCCAGTACTTC. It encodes CASSPGLAGGGETQYF.